The entry below gives a single T cell receptor (beta chain) sequence along with its context. Germline and genes: mouse. The sequenced fragment ends 1 residue before the CDR3 boundary, so the rest is inferred from the germline J gene. The entry originates in a study of tissue T cells after allogeneic stem cell transplantation. Germline CDR1 and CDR2: NNHNN and SYGAGS (reference sequence). This CDR3 is built from 14 residues. V lost 4 bases and J lost 5; bases outside the gene matches: 6. TCRdb's copy holds only in-frame clones and misses some; the assay was immunoSEQ multiplex PCR. The sample lists approximately 47,000 clones, roughly 73% seen once, with less than 0.85% in the top ten.

The receptor's source is a pool of C57BL/6 mice in good health. The sequenced sample was sorted cells pooled from one or two spleens. The rearrangement uses TRBV13-2 and TRBJ1-2; 9 positions match TRBD1. CDR3 DNA, as far as it was read: TGTGCCAGCGGTCCCGGGACAGGGTGGTCCGACTACACC. This sequence encodes CASGPGTGWSDYT. The CDR3, in full, reads CASGPGTGWSDYTF.